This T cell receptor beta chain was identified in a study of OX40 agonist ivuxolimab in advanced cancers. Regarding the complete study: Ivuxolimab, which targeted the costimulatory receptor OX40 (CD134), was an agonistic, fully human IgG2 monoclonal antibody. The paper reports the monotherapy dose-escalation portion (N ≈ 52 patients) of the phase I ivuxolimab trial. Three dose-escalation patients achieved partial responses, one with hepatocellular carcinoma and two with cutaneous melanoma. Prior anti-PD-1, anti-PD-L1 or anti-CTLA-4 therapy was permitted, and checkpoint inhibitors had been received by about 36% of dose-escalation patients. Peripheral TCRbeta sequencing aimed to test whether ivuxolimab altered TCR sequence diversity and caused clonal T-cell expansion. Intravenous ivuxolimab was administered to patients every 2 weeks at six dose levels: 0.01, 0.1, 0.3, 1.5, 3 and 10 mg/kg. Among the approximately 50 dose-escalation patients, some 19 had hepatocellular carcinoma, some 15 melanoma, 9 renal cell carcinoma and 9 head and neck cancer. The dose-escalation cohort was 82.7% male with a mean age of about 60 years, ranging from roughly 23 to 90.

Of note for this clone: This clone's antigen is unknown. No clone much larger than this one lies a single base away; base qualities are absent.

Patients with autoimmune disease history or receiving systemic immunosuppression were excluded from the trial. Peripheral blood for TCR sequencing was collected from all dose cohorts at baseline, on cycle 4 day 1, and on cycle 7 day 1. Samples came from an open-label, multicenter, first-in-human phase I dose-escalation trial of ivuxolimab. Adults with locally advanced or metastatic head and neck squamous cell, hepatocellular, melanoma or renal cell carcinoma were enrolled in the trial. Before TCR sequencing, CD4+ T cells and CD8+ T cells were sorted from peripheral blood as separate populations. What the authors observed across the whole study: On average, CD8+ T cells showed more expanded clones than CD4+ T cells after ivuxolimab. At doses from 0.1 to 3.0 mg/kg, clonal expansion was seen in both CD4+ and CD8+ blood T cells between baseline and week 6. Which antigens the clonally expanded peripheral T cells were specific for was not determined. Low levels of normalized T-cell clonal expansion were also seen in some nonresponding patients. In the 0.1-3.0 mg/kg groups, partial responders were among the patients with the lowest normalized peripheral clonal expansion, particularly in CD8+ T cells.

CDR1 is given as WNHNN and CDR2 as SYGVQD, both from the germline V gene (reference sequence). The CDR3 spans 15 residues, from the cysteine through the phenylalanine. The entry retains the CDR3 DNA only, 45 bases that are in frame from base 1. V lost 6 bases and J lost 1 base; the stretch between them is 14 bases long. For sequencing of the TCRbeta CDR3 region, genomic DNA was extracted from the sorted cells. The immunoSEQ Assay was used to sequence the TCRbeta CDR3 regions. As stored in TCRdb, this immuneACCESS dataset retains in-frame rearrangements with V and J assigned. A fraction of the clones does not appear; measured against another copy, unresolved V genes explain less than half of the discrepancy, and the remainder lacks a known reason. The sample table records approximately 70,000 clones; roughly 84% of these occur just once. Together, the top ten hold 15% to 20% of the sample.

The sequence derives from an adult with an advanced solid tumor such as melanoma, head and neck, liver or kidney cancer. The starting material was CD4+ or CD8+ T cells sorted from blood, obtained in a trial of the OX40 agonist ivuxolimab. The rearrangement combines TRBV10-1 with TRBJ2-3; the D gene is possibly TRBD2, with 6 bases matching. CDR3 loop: CASSFSGGGTDTQYF. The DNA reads TGCGCCAGCAGCTTTAGCGGAGGCGGCACAGATACGCAGTATTTT.